The 15 T cell receptor beta chains below all came from one sample that was sequenced in a study of blood T cells in healthy people across ages. A second PCR of 7 to 11 cycles used a sample-barcoded 5' primer and a J-beta primer mix. TCRdb re-derived calls from the 5' RACE reads in MiXCR, one entry per CDR3 protein. The table lists about 1 million distinct CDR3 sequences, under 55% of them singletons, with about 20% in the top ten. Sequencing input: blood. These receptors came from a woman aged 55-70 years in good health.

The chain has TRBV6-5 and TRBJ2-3; 9 bases are shared with TRBD2. Losses at the gene ends were 6 bases for V and 3 bases for J; bases not matched to a gene: 13. The CDR3 runs 17 residues. Germline values: CDR1 MNHEY, CDR2 SVGAGI. The CDR3 DNA follows: TGTGCCAGCAGCTATAGCGGGAGAGGTAGTTGGACAGATACGCAGTATTTT. Amino acid sequence: CASSYSGRGSWTDTQYF.

The V gene is TRBV19, the J gene TRBJ1-2; tentative D call: TRBD1 (5 bases). CDR3 length: 13 amino acids. V lost 5 bases and J 8 bases, leaving 15 bases between the germline ends. Germline CDR1 is LNHDA and CDR2 is SQIVND (reference sequence). The CDR3 reads CASSVTEGRGYTF. The CDR3 nucleotides are TGTGCCAGTAGTGTGACAGAAGGTCGGGGCTACACCTTC.

The DNA of the CDR3 is TGTGCCATCAGTGAGGCAGGCGGGATCGGGAATGAGCAGTTCTTC. Translated, it gives CAISEAGGIGNEQFF. V usage is TRBV10-3 and J usage is TRBJ2-1; D is perhaps TRBD2 (6 bases). Germline CDR1 and CDR2: ENHRY and SYGVKD. The CDR3 is 15 amino acids. V dropped 2 bases and J dropped 7 bases, with 15 bases sitting between them.

The V call is TRBV3-1, the J call TRBJ2-5; 10 nucleotides align to TRBD2. The DNA end is more similar to TRBJ2-7, so the J call may be wrong. The CDR3 contains 15 residues. Germline values: CDR1 LGHDT, CDR2 YNNKEL (reference sequence). The CDR3 is CASSQRLAGVDEQYF. In nucleotides, the CDR3 is TGTGCCAGCAGCCAGAGACTAGCGGGCGTCGACGAGCAGTACTTC.

The gene calls are TRBV4-1 and TRBJ2-3; D perhaps matches TRBD2 (6 bases). CDR1 is MGHRA, CDR2 YSYEKL, per germline. The CDR3 runs 14 residues. The V gene lost 5 bases and the J gene lost 1 base, with 10 bases spanning the gap. Here the CDR3 reads CASSIRRGTDTQYF. The CDR3 DNA sequence: TGCGCCAGCAGCATAAGGAGGGGCACAGATACGCAGTATTTT.

V usage is TRBV9 and J usage is TRBJ2-3; TRBD1 aligns across 7 bases. V lost 3 bases, J lost 2 bases, and 9 bases stayed unmatched. The germline CDR1 and CDR2 sequences are SGDLS and YYNGEE. The CDR3 totals 16 residues. The CDR3 DNA sequence: TGTGCCAGCAGCGAAGAGGGACAGTCCCACACAGATACGCAGTATTTT. It translates to CASSEEGQSHTDTQYF.

The V gene is TRBV15, the J gene TRBJ2-7; D might be TRBD1 (6 bases). The CDR3 spans 16 residues. Germline-derived CDR1 and CDR2 are LNHNV and YYDKDF (reference sequence). The V and J ends lost 1 base and 6 bases respectively, with 19 bases between them. Here the CDR3 reads CATSRADPLSRGEQYF. The CDR3 region has the DNA TGTGCCACCAGCAGAGCTGATCCTCTGAGCAGGGGCGAGCAGTACTTC.

V and J are TRBV5-1 and TRBJ2-7, with 8 bases matching TRBD1. With V trimmed by 3 bases and J by 3 bases, 8 bases remained unmatched. The germline CDR1 and CDR2 sequences are SGHRS and YFSETQ. The CDR3 totals 15 residues. The CDR3, as DNA: TGCGCCAGCAGCTCCGGAACAGGGGGAGGCTACGAGCAGTACTTC. Translation: CASSSGTGGGYEQYF.

A few counts support this clonotype. V and J are TRBV2 and TRBJ2-4, with D possibly TRBD1 on 6 matching bases. The CDR3 totals 14 residues. The ends were cut back, 1 base at V and 7 bases at J, with 11 bases in the middle. CDR1 and CDR2 from the germline V gene are SNHLY and FYNNEI. This CDR3 reads CASSEGGQGNIQYF. As DNA, the CDR3 is TGTGCCAGCAGTGAAGGGGGGCAGGGGAACATTCAGTACTTC.

This clonotype was recorded a few times. The V gene is TRBV20-1, the J gene TRBJ2-1, with 14 bases identical to TRBD2. Trimming took 7 bases from V and 8 from J; bases not matched to a gene: 7. CDR3 length equals 14 residues. Germline CDR1 reads DFQATT; CDR2 reads SNEGSKA (reference sequence). CDR3 loop: CSGARTSGRYEQFF. The DNA for the CDR3 is TGCAGTGGAGCCCGGACTAGCGGGAGGTATGAGCAGTTCTTC.

The V gene is TRBV9, the J gene TRBJ1-6; maybe TRBD1 (6 bases). There are 16 residues in the CDR3. Germline V gene data show CDR1 as SGDLS and CDR2 as YYNGEE. The V end was cut by 1 base, the J end by 8 bases, with 16 bases between. DNA of the CDR3: TGTGCCAGCAGCGTACTACCGCAGGGGCCGGATTCACCCCTCCACTTT. It encodes CASSVLPQGPDSPLHF.

J is TRBJ2-3 and V is TRBV28; 7 bases are a match to TRBD2. Unmatched junction bases numbered 9, after V lost 6 bases and J lost 3 bases. The CDR3 length is 15 residues. Germline assignment: CDR1 MDHEN and CDR2 SYDVKM. As DNA, the CDR3 is TGTGCCAGCAGCCCAAGGGAGGGGCAGACAGATACGCAGTATTTT. Its protein is CASSPREGQTDTQYF.

As for this clonotype: One end of the junction is discordant with germline, which a read error may explain. V usage is TRBV5-1 and J usage is TRBJ2-1; tentative D call: TRBD1 (6 bases). From germline, CDR1 is SGHRS and CDR2 YFSETQ. The CDR3 spans 17 residues. DNA of the CDR3: TGCGCCAGCAGCCCCCCACCAGGACAGCGACTATACAAGGAGCAGTTCTTC. Translating it yields CASSPPPGQRLYKEQFF. The variable domain in full, with the rest retrieved from reference TRBV5-1 and TRBJ2-1, is KAGVTQTPRYLIKTRGQQVTLSCSPISGHRSVSWYQQTPGQGLQFLFEYFSETQRNKGNFPGRFSGRQFSNSRSEMNVSTLELGDSALYLCASSPPPGQRLYKEQFFGPGTRLTVL.

This clonotype occurred a few times. The genes are TRBV2 and TRBJ2-3; D not certain. The CDR3 has 12 residues. Trimming pared 1 base from V and 5 bases from J, leaving 4 bases between. Germline CDR1 reads SNHLY; CDR2 reads FYNNEI. The CDR3 spells CASSEEEDTQYF. In DNA form, the CDR3 reads TGTGCCAGCAGTGAAGAAGAAGATACGCAGTATTTT.

This clonotype has only a few counts. The chain combines TRBV12-3 or TRBV12-4 with TRBJ2-7; D gene uncertain. The CDR3 runs to 14 residues. Trimming removed 3 bases at V and 4 bases at J, with 13 bases between. CDR3 loop: CASSLSRLLYEQYF. In DNA, the CDR3 is TGTGCCAGCAGTTTGTCCAGGCTGTTATACGAGCAGTACTTC.